This entry describes one TCR beta chain. The antigen remains undetermined. Researchers amplified the TCR beta CDR3 regions from RNA transcripts. Using the HTBI primer set, a first-round RT-PCR was run on the TCR CDR3. TCRdb re-analysed the multiplex PCR reads in MiXCR, keeping a single row per CDR3 protein. Among approximately 410,000 distinct CDR3 sequences listed, roughly 15% were seen once. Each 10 ml fresh peripheral blood draw supplied the PBMCs. The record originates from a study of T cells in Graves' hyperthyroidism and ophthalmopathy. Study-level information: Peripheral blood was drawn at first diagnosis, prior to all treatment. Points from the study as a whole: Patients with ophthalmopathy were separated from those with stable hyperthyroidism by a 13 V-J model. Most thyroid clonotypes with frequency above 0.001 were detected in blood.

The CDR3 spans 14 residues. Between the trimmed V and J ends, which lost 6 bases and 0 bases, there was a span of 8 bases. In germline, CDR1 is SNHLY, CDR2 FYNNEI. The chain has TRBV2 and TRBJ2-2, with D unresolved. The origin of this receptor is a man between 18 and 29 years old with Graves' ophthalmopathy. The source material was blood. The DNA of the CDR3 is TGTGCCAGCAGCCGGCGATCGAACACCGGGGAGCTGTTTTTT. Protein: CASSRRSNTGELFF. The whole variable domain, remainder taken from reference TRBV2 and TRBJ2-2, is EPEVTQTPSHQVTQMGQEVILRCVPISNHLYFYWYRQILGQKVEFLVSFYNNEISEKSEIFDDQFSVERPDGSNFTLKIRSTKLEDSAMYFCASSRRSNTGELFFGEGSRLTVL.